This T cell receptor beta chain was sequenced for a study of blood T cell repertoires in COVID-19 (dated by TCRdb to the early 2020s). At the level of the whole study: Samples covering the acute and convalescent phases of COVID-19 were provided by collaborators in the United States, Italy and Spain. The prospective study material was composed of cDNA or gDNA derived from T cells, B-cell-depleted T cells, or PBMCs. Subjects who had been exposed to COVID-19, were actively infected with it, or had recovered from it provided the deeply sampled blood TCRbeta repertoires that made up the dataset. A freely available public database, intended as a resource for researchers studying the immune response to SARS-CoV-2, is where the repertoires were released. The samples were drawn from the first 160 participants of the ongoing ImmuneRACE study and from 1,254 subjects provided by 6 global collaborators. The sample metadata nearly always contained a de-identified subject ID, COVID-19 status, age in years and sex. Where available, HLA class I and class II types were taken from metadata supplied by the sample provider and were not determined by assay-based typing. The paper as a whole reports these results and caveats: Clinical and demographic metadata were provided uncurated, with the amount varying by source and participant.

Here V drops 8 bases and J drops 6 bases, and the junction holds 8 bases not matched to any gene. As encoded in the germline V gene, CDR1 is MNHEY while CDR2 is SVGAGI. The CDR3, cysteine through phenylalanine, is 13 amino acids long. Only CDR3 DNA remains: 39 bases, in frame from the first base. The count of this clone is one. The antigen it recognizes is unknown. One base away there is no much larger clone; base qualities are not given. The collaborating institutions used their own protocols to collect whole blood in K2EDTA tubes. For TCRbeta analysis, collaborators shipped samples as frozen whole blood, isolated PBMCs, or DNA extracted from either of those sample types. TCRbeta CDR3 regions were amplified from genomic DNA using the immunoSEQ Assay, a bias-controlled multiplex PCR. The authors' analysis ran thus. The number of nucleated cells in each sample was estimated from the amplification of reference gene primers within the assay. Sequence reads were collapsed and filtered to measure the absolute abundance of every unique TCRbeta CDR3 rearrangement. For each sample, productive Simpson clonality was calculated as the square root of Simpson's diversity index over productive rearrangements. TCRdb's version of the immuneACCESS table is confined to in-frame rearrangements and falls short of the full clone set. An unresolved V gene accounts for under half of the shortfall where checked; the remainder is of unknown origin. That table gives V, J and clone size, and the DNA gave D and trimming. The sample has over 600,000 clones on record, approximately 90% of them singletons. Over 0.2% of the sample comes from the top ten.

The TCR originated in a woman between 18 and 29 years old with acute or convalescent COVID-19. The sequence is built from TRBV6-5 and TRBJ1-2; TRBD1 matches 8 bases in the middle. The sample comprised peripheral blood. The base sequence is TGTGCCAGCCCCCGGGACAGGACGGATGGCTACACCTTC. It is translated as CASPRDRTDGYTF.